This entry is about one T cell receptor beta chain. The antigen is not known. This sample is part of a study of T cells after yellow fever vaccination. J lost 4 bases, V lost 3 bases, and 3 bases had no gene match. Germline assignment: CDR1 KGHSH and CDR2 LQKENI. The CDR3 loop spans 14 amino acids. Each CDR3 protein gets one entry after TCRdb re-called the 5' RACE reads with MiXCR. Of 450,000 to 650,000 distinct CDR3 sequences in the sample, approximately 13% were seen once. Notes on the study in general: The CD4 and CD8 compartments had a small share of their clonotypes in common.

The sequence was collected from a man aged 30-40 years who received the YFV17D yellow fever vaccine. The specimen comprised PBMCs, sampled on the day of the yellow fever booster vaccination. J is TRBJ1-3 and V is TRBV18; 7 bases match TRBD1. The CDR3 spells CASSPATGGNTIYF. CDR3 nucleotides: TGTGCCAGCTCACCGGCGACAGGGGGAAACACCATATATTTT.